Listed below are T cell receptor beta chains from one sample, sequenced in a study of T-cell memory formation after mild COVID-19. In TCRdb, the 5' RACE reads were re-called with MiXCR into one record per CDR3 protein. Of about 290,000 distinct CDR3 sequences listed, about a sixth are singletons. Sequences were obtained from PBMCs or a T cell subset sorted from them (not recorded which). Receptor source: a man in his late teens or twenties who had mild COVID-19 (a few samples of this study predate the infection). Cell type and time point are not known. The conserved cysteine and the conserved F or W are not part of the CDR3 here. Fields, in order: V gene, CDR3 protein.

TRBV7-9	ASSPRLKPSYNEQF
TRBV7-2	ASSPPLGVSAEAF
TRBV6-1	AILRQIGGGELF
TRBV7-6	ASRQGAEAF
TRBV29-1	SVGDSQETQY
TRBV7-2	ASSLAGSWGQETQY
TRBV3-1	ASSQSGSNQPQH
TRBV4-1	ASRSGNGQGAYNEQF
TRBV18	ASSSSGAFDTEAF
TRBV10-3	ATEGANNSPLH
TRBV7-9	ASLQGPTDTQY
TRBV4-2	ASSQDMAGTAGELF
TRBV7-2	ASSRDRVDGYT
TRBV5-1	ASSLDEPTDNEQF
TRBV7-9	ASSSPYTGGENIQY
TRBV9	ASSPRRGRTDTQY
TRBV29-1	SVGGRVNTEAF
TRBV4-3	ASSPLGVGELF
TRBV5-1	ASSFSQGANEQY
TRBV4-1	ASSQGGTGIGYEQY
TRBV5-1	ASSPYKNTEAF
TRBV5-6	ASSSLTHEYAEAF
TRBV6-2/TRBV6-3	ASSGQFSNQPQH
TRBV18	ASSAQGFPAPDTQY
TRBV15	ATSRVGSGGETQY
TRBV10-3	ATMWTVDTGELF
TRBV7-2	ASSPARAKNIQY
TRBV4-1	ASSFSDSVNTEAF
TRBV5-4	ASSPRLAPNTGELF
TRBV6-2/TRBV6-3	ASTSQGMVEKLF
TRBV12-3/TRBV12-4	ASSPMVGNTIY
TRBV5-8	ASSLRKDIQY
TRBV20-1	SARDLEGGSTHQETQY
TRBV2	ASRTGLATFKQY
TRBV19	ASSGAGPEQF
TRBV7-2	ASSLRAGELF
TRBV4-1	ASSQWETGGNEKLF
TRBV10-3	AISESSGILQGT
TRBV29-1	SVEDGQKLDTQY
TRBV24-1	ATSDSVRGQKTESSYEQY
TRBV7-2	ASSTNRFRQPQH
TRBV7-3	ASSVGAGRGNEQY
TRBV28	ASKDNQPQH
TRBV2	ASSGQGQTLGTQY
TRBV5-1	ASSLVGGGATEAF
TRBV12-3/TRBV12-4	ASRRTGGLDIQY
TRBV27	ASSSRTSGGYEQY
TRBV13	ASRNEQYTYGYT
TRBV7-2	ASSLVWTGAEQY
TRBV30	AWSVKAGGETQY
TRBV6-2/TRBV6-3	ASSYVDYTEAF
TRBV5-1	ASSLVGTDTQY